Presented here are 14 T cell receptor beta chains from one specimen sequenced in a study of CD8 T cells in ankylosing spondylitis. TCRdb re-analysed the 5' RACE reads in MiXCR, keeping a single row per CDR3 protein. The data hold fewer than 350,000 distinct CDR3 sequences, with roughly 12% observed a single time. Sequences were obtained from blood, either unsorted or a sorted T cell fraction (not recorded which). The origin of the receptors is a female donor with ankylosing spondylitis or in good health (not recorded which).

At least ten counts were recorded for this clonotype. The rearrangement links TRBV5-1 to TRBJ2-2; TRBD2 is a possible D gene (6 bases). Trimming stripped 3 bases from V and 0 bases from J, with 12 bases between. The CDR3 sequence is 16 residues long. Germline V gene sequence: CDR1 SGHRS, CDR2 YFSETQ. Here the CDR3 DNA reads TGCGCCAGCAGCTCCCGGGGACTCACGAACACCGGGGAGCTGTTTTTT. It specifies CASSSRGLTNTGELFF.

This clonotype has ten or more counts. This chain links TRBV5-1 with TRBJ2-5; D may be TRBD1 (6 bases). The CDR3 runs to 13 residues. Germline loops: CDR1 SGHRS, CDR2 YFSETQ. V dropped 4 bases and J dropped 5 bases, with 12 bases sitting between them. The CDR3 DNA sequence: TGCGCCAGCAGCCCAACAGGGTTCGAGACCCAGTACTTC. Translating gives CASSPTGFETQYF.

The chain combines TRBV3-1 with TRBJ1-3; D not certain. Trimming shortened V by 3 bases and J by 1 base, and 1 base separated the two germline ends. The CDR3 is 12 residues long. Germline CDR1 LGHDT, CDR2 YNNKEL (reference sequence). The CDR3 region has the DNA TGTGCCAGCAGCCAGTCTGGAAACACCATATATTTT. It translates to CASSQSGNTIYF. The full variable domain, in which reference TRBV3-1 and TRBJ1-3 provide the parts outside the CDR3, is DTAVSQTPKYLVTQMGNDKSIKCEQNLGHDTMYWYKQDSKKFLKIMFSYNNKELIINETVPNRFSPKSPDKAHLNLHINSLELGDSAVYFCASSQSGNTIYFGEGSWLTVV.

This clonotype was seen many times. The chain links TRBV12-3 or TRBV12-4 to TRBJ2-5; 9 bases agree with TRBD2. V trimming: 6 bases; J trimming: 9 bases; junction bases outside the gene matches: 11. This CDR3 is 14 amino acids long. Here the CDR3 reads CASSFSGSTRAQYF. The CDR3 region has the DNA TGTGCCAGCAGCTTTAGCGGGAGCACTCGGGCCCAGTACTTC.

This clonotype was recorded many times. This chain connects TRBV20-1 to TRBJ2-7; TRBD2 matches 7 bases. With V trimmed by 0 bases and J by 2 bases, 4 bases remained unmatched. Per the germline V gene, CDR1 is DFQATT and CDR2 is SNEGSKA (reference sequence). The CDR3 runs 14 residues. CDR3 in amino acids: CSARDLSGTYEQYF. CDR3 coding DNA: TGCAGTGCTAGAGATCTCAGCGGGACCTACGAGCAGTACTTC.

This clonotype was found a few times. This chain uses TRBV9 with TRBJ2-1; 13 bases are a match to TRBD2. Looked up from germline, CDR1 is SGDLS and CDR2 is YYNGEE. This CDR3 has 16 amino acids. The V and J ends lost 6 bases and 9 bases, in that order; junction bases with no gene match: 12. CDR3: CASKLEGTSGAGEQFF. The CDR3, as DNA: TGTGCCAGCAAATTAGAGGGGACTAGCGGGGCGGGTGAGCAGTTCTTC.

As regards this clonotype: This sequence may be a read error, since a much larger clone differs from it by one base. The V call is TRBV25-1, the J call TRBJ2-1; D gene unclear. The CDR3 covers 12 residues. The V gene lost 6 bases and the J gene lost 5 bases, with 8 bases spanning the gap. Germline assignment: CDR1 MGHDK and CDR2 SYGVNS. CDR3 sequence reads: CASSPGNNEQFF. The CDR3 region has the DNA TGTGCCAGCAGCCCCGGAAACAATGAGCAGTTCTTC.

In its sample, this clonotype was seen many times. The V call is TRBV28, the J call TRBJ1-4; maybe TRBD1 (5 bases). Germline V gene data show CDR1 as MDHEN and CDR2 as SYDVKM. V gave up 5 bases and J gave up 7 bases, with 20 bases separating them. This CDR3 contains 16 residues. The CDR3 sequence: CASSPTTPGWIEKLFF. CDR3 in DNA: TGTGCCAGCAGTCCAACGACTCCAGGGTGGATTGAAAAACTGTTTTTT.

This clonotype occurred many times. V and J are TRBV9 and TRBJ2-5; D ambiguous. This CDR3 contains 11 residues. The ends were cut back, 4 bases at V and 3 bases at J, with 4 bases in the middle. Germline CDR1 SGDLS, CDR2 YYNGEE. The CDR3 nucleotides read TGTGCCAGCAGCCGAGAAGAGACCCAGTACTTC. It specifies CASSREETQYF.

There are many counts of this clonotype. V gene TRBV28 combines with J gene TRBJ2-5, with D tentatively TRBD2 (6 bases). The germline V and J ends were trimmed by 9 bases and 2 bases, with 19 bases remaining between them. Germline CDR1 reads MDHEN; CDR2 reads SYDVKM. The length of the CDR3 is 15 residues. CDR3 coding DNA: TGTGCCAGTAGTACGATATGGGGGGTTCAAGAGACCCAGTACTTC. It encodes CASSTIWGVQETQYF.

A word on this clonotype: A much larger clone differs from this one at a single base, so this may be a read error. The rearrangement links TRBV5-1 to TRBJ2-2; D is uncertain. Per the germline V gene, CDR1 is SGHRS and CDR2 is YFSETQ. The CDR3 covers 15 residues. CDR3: CASILFAENTGELFF. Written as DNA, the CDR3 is TGCGCCAGCATCTTGTTTGCCGAGAACACCGGGGAGCTGTTTTTT.

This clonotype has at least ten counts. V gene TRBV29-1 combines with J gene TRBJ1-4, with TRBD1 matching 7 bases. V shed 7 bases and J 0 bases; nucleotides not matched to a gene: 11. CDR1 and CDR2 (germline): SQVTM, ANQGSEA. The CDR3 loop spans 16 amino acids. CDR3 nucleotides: TGCAGCGCCAGACCGGGACAGATTGCAACTAATGAAAAACTGTTTTTT. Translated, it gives CSARPGQIATNEKLFF.

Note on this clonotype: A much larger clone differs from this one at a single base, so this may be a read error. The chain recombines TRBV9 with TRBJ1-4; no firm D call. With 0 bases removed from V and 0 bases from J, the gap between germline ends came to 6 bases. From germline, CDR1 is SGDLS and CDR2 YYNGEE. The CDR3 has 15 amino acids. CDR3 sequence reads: CASSVDCATNEKLFF. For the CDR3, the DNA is TGTGCCAGCAGCGTAGATTGCGCAACTAATGAAAAACTGTTTTTT.

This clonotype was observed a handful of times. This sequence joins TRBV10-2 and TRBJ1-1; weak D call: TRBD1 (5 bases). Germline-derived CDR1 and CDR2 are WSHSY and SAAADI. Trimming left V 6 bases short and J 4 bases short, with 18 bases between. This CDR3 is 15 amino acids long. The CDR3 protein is CASRYNLQGATEAFF. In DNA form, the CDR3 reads TGCGCCAGCAGGTATAACCTTCAGGGAGCCACTGAAGCTTTCTTT.